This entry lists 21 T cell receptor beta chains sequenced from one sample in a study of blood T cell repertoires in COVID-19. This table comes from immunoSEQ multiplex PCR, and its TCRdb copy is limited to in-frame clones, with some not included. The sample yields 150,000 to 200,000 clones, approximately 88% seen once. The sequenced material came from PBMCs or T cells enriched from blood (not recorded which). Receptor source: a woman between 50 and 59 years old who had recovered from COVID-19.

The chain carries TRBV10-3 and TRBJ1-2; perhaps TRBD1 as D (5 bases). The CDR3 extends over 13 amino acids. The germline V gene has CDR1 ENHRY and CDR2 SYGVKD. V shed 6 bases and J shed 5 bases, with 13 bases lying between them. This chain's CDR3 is CAIRSNKGYGYTF. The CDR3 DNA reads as TGTGCCATCAGGTCAAATAAGGGGTATGGCTACACCTTC.

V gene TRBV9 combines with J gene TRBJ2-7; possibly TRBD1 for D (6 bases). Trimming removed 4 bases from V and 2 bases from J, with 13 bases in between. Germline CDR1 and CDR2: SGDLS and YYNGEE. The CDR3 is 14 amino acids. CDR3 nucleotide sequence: TGTGCCAGCAGCTTCCGGGACAACCCCTACGAGCAGTACTTC. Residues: CASSFRDNPYEQYF.

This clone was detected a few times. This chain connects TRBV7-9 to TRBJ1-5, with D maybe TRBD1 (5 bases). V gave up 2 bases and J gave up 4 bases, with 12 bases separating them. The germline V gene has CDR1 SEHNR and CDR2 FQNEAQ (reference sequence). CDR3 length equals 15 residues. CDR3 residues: CASSLIGGANQPQHF. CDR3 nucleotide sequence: TGTGCCAGCAGCTTAATCGGGGGTGCGAATCAGCCCCAGCATTTT.

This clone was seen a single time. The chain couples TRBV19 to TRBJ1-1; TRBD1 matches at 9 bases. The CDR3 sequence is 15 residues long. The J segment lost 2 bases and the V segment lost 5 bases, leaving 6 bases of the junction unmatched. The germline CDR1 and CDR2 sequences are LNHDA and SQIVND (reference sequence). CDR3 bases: TGTGCCAGTAGTGCCACAGGGGGCTCCAACACTGAAGCTTTCTTT. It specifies CASSATGGSNTEAFF.

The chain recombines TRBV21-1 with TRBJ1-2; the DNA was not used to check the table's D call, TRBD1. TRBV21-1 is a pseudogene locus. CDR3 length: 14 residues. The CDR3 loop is CASRDSSSEYGYTF. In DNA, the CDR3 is TGTGCCAGCAGGGACAGTTCCTCAGAGTATGGCTACACCTTC.

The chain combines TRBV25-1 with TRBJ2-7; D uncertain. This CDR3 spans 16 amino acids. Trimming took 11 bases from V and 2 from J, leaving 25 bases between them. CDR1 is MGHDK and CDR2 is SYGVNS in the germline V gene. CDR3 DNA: TGTGCCCCCTGGATTAGAGGCAGACCCACTGCCTACGAGCAGTACTTC. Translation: CAPWIRGRPTAYEQYF.

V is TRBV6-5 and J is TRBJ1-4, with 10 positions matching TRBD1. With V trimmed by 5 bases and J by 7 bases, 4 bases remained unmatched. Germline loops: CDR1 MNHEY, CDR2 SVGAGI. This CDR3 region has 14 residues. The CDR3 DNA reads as TGTGCCAGCAGTCCGACAGGGGGCGGTGAAAAACTGTTTTTT. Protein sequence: CASSPTGGGEKLFF.

The DNA for the CDR3 is TGCGCCAGCAGCTTGGAAGGCCAGGGGGCCTTCTCTGGGGCCAACGTCCTGACTTTC. This encodes CASSLEGQGAFSGANVLTF. This chain joins TRBV5-1 and TRBJ2-6; 8 positions match TRBD1. Germline CDR1 reads SGHRS; CDR2 reads YFSETQ. V lost 0 bases to trimming and J lost 0 bases; unmatched junction nucleotides: 8. CDR3 length: 19 amino acids.

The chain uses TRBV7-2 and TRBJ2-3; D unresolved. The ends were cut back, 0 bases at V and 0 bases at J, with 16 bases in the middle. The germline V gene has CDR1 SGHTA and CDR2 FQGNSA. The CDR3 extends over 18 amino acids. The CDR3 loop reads CASSLALIRGTSTDTQYF. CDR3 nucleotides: TGTGCCAGCAGCTTAGCGCTAATACGCGGTACTAGCACAGATACGCAGTATTTT.

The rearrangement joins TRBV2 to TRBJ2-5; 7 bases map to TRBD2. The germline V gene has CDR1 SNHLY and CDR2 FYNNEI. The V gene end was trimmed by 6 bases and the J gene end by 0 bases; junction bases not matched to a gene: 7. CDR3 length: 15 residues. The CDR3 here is CASSLGLGYQETQYF. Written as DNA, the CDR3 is TGTGCCAGCAGCCTAGGACTAGGCTACCAAGAGACCCAGTACTTC. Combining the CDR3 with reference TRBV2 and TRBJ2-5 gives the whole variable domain EPEVTQTPSHQVTQMGQEVILRCVPISNHLYFYWYRQILGQKVEFLVSFYNNEISEKSEIFDDQFSVERPDGSNFTLKIRSTKLEDSAMYFCASSLGLGYQETQYFGPGTRLLVL.

The CDR3 nucleotides read TGTGCCAGCAGTTACCGGGACAGTGGCTGGGGGGAGACCCAGTACTTC. It translates to CASSYRDSGWGETQYF. The chain is built from TRBV6-2 or TRBV6-3 and TRBJ2-5; TRBD1 matches 7 bases. This CDR3 region has 16 residues. Germline V gene lookup returns CDR1 MNHEY and CDR2 SVGEGT. V dropped 2 bases and J dropped 5; count of bases not matched to a gene: 11.

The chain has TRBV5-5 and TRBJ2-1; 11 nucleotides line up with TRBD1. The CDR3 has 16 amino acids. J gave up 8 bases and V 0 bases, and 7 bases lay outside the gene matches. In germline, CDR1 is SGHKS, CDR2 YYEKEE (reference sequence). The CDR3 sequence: CASSLVRDRGIYEQFF. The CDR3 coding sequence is TGTGCCAGCAGCTTGGTCCGGGACAGGGGGATTTATGAGCAGTTCTTC.

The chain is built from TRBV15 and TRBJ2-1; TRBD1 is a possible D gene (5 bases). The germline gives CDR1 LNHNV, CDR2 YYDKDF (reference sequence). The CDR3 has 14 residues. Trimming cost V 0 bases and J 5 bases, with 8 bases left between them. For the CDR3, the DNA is TGTGCCACCAGCAGAGATGGGGCCAACAATGAGCAGTTCTTC. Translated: CATSRDGANNEQFF.

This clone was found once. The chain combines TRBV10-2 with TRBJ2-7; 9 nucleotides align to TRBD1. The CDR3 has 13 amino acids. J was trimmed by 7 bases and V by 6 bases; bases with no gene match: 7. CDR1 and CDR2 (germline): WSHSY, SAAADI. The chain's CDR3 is CASRGTGNGEQYF. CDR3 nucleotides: TGCGCCAGCAGGGGGACAGGGAATGGGGAGCAGTACTTC.

CDR3: CASSLIQGDEQFF. The CDR3 DNA reads as TGTGCCAGCAGCCTAATACAAGGAGATGAGCAGTTCTTC. This rearrangement joins TRBV3-1 (or the pseudogene TRBV3-2) to TRBJ2-1; D is unclear. In germline, CDR1 is LGHDT, CDR2 YNNKEL (reference sequence). This CDR3 comprises 13 residues. Trimming took off 4 bases at V and 8 bases at J, with 12 bases between the two ends.

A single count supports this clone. DNA of the CDR3: TGTGCCAGCAGCCTGACTCAGGGGGAGACCCAGTACTTC. It yields the protein CASSLTQGETQYF. The rearrangement joins TRBV12-3 or TRBV12-4 to TRBJ2-5, with D possibly being TRBD1 (6 bases). The CDR3 is made up of 13 amino acids. The V and J ends lost 6 bases and 5 bases respectively, with 13 bases between them.

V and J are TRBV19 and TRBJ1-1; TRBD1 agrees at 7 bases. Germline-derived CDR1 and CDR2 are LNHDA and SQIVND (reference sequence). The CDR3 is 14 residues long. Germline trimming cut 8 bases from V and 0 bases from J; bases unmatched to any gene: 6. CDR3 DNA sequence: TGTGCCAGTCTTAGACAGGGCATGAACACTGAAGCTTTCTTT. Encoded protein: CASLRQGMNTEAFF.

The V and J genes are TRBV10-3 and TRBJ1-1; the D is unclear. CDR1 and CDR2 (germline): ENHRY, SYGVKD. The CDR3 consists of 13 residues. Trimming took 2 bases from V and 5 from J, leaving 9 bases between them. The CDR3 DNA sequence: TGTGCCATCAGTGAGACTATCATTACTGAAGCTTTCTTT. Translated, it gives CAISETIITEAFF.

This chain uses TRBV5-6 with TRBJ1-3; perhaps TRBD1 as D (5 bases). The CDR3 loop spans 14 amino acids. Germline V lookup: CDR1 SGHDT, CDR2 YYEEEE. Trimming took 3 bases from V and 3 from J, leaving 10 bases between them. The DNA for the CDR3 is TGTGCCAGCAGCTCCCAGGGATATGGAAACACCATATATTTT. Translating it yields CASSSQGYGNTIYF.

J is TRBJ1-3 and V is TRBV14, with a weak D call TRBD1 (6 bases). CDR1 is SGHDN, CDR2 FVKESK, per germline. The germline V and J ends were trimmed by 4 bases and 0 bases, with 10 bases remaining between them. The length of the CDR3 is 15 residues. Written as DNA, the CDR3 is TGTGCCAGCAGCCGCAGACAGGACTCTGGAAACACCATATATTTT. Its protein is CASSRRQDSGNTIYF.

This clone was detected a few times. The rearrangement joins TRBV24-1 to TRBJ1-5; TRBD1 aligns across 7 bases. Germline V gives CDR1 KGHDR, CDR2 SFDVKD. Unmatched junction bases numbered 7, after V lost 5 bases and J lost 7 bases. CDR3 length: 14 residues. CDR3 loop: CATSGGGAGQPQHF. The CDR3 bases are TGTGCCACCAGTGGAGGGGGCGCGGGGCAGCCCCAGCATTTT.